Listed below are T cell receptor beta chains from one sample, sequenced in a study of early T cells in non-severe SARS-CoV-2 infection. TCRdb analysed the 5' RACE reads with MiXCR anew, one entry per CDR3 protein. The profile shows roughly 110,000 distinct CDR3 sequences, over 8.5% of them singletons. Sequences were obtained from whole blood. The receptors stem from an adult who was a healthcare worker with PCR-confirmed SARS-CoV-2 infection or an uninfected control (not recorded which). CDR3s include the opening cysteine and the closing phenylalanine or tryptophan.

CDR3aa: CASSPQGREVANEQFF; v_gene: TRBV12-3/TRBV12-4; j_gene: TRBJ2-1
CDR3aa: CATRKASGSMDEQFF; v_gene: TRBV7-9; j_gene: TRBJ2-1
CDR3aa: CATSSLRRENQPQHF; v_gene: TRBV15; j_gene: TRBJ1-5
CDR3aa: CASSLDQGVRAYEQYF; v_gene: TRBV7-9; j_gene: TRBJ2-7
CDR3aa: CASSVGVAGVEQYF; v_gene: TRBV9; j_gene: TRBJ2-7
CDR3aa: CSARFGLVGADTQYF; v_gene: TRBV20-1; j_gene: TRBJ2-3
CDR3aa: CASSGGQGARTEQFF; v_gene: TRBV2; j_gene: TRBJ2-1
CDR3aa: CSATPGTGNYEQYF; v_gene: TRBV20-1; j_gene: TRBJ2-7
CDR3aa: CSASGSVHGELFF; v_gene: TRBV20-1; j_gene: TRBJ2-2
CDR3aa: CASSRTREAEQFF; v_gene: TRBV27; j_gene: TRBJ2-1
CDR3aa: CASSLLTGQGSDEQYF; v_gene: TRBV28; j_gene: TRBJ2-7
CDR3aa: CASINPTGTGLGEQYF; v_gene: TRBV2; j_gene: TRBJ2-7
CDR3aa: CASSDRHLGYNEQFF; v_gene: TRBV7-9; j_gene: TRBJ2-1
CDR3aa: CASSFADTGYGYTF; v_gene: TRBV28; j_gene: TRBJ1-2
CDR3aa: CASSPGAGGATNEKLFF; v_gene: TRBV5-8; j_gene: TRBJ1-4
CDR3aa: CASSSFFGGAETQYF; v_gene: TRBV7-2; j_gene: TRBJ2-5
CDR3aa: CASSLLLAGKMTGELFF; v_gene: TRBV5-6; j_gene: TRBJ2-2
CDR3aa: CASSPHARRGNTEAFF; v_gene: TRBV9; j_gene: TRBJ1-1
CDR3aa: CSGQGPNSYNEQFF; v_gene: TRBV20-1; j_gene: TRBJ2-1
CDR3aa: CASSPPGRGPYNEQFF; v_gene: TRBV3-1; j_gene: TRBJ2-1
CDR3aa: CASSFRDRGPYEQYF; v_gene: TRBV5-1; j_gene: TRBJ2-7
CDR3aa: CASSLGYPRYEQYF; v_gene: TRBV28; j_gene: TRBJ2-7
CDR3aa: CSPTRGNEQFF; v_gene: TRBV29-1; j_gene: TRBJ2-1
CDR3aa: CASTGPQETQYF; v_gene: TRBV2; j_gene: TRBJ2-5
CDR3aa: CASSSTGSYEQYF; v_gene: TRBV5-1; j_gene: TRBJ2-7
CDR3aa: CASSLRASGRFKDNEQFF; v_gene: TRBV7-6; j_gene: TRBJ2-1
CDR3aa: CASSPGGGAVDEQFF; v_gene: TRBV6-4; j_gene: TRBJ2-1
CDR3aa: CASSAGLAGVLGYEQFF; v_gene: TRBV9; j_gene: TRBJ2-1
CDR3aa: CASHGRFYNEQFF; v_gene: TRBV3-1; j_gene: TRBJ2-1
CDR3aa: CASSANRGRNTEAFF; v_gene: TRBV5-1; j_gene: TRBJ1-1
CDR3aa: CASSADGEKLFF; v_gene: TRBV7-9; j_gene: TRBJ1-4
CDR3aa: CASSVDLAGIYNEQFF; v_gene: TRBV7-9; j_gene: TRBJ2-1
CDR3aa: CASSLAYGNTEAFF; v_gene: TRBV7-9; j_gene: TRBJ1-1
CDR3aa: CASSLEGTPMLAFF; v_gene: TRBV5-1; j_gene: TRBJ1-1
CDR3aa: CASSTFYEQYF; v_gene: TRBV28; j_gene: TRBJ2-7
CDR3aa: CASSLAHGVNEQFF; v_gene: TRBV12-3/TRBV12-4; j_gene: TRBJ2-1
CDR3aa: CASSSGNEQYF; v_gene: TRBV12-3/TRBV12-4; j_gene: TRBJ2-7
CDR3aa: CATTSGPPSEQFF; v_gene: TRBV10-3; j_gene: TRBJ2-1
CDR3aa: CAWSVPGLGGQPQHF; v_gene: TRBV30; j_gene: TRBJ1-5
CDR3aa: CASSQEAWRNTEELFF; v_gene: TRBV4-1; j_gene: TRBJ2-2